This T cell receptor beta chain was obtained from a study of shared clonotypes between healthy human individuals. Some clones are missing from TCRdb's copy, which holds only in-frame ones; the method was immunoSEQ multiplex PCR. The sample records 2 million to 2.5 million clones, roughly 94% being singletons. CDR3 size: 10 residues. CDR1 and CDR2 (germline): MNHEY, SMNVEV (reference sequence). The V gene lost 5 bases and the J gene lost 4 bases, with 2 bases spanning the gap. The chain combines TRBV27 with TRBJ1-2; D not certain. The sample consisted of naive CD4+ T cells sorted from blood. Subset indicated: CD45RA+ positively selected. This TCR was sampled from a man aged 18 to 30 in good health. The CDR3: CASSSYGYTF. The CDR3 DNA reads as TGTGCCAGCAGTAGCTATGGCTACACCTTC.